One sample yielded the 6 T cell receptor beta chains listed below, sequenced in a study of T cell responses to AZD1222 COVID-19 vaccine (dated by TCRdb to about 2021). Library method: the immunoSEQ multiplex PCR assay. What TCRdb holds here is the immuneACCESS table cut down to in-frame rearrangements. Part of the clones is not present; checked against another copy, under half of the missing clones reflect an unresolved V gene, and the others are unexplained. This sample is represented by some 120,000 clones; 80% to 95% of them were singletons. The ten largest clones capture 7.9% of the sample. The time point label on this specimen signifies: about 28 days (+/-7) after the second vaccine dose. The starting material was peripheral blood, obtained 28 days after the second AZD1222 dose. Receptors were obtained from an adult who received the AZD1222 COVID-19 vaccine.

CDR3 DNA: TGTGCCAGCAGCTTAGTTGGGGGGGCAGGAAATCAGCCCCAGCATTTT. Its translation is CASSLVGGAGNQPQHF. V and J are TRBV7-8 and TRBJ1-5; the D gene is possibly TRBD1 (6 bases). Germline assignment: CDR1 SGHVS and CDR2 FQNEAQ. The CDR3 spans 16 residues. The V gene lost 1 base and the J gene lost 4 bases, with 14 bases spanning the gap.

J is TRBJ2-1 and V is TRBV5-4, with 12 bases lining up with TRBD2. The V segment lost 6 bases and the J segment 8 bases; nucleotides outside the gene matches: 6. From germline, CDR1 is SGHNT and CDR2 YYREEE (reference sequence). This CDR3 is built from 14 residues. The CDR3 sequence is CASIASGGADEQFF. As DNA, the CDR3 is TGTGCCAGCATAGCTAGCGGGGGGGCCGATGAGCAGTTCTTC. Using reference TRBV5-4 and TRBJ2-1 for the parts outside the CDR3, the full variable domain is ETGVTQSPTHLIKTRGQQVTLRCSSQSGHNTVSWYQQALGQGPQFIFQYYREEENGRGNFPPRFSGLQFPNYSSELNVNALELDDSALYLCASIASGGADEQFFGPGTRLTVL.

The chain couples TRBV5-8 to TRBJ2-7; D is perhaps TRBD2 (5 bases). The germline V gene encodes CDR1 SGHTS and CDR2 YDEGEE. There are 13 residues in the CDR3. V shed 4 bases and J shed 3 bases, with 11 bases lying between them. The CDR3 protein is CASSPLEVYEQYF. The CDR3 DNA reads TGTGCCAGCAGCCCGCTGGAGGTCTACGAGCAGTACTTC.

This chain connects TRBV3-1 (or the pseudogene TRBV3-2) to TRBJ2-1, with D hard to call. CDR1 LGHDT and CDR2 YNNKEL come from the germline V gene (reference sequence). This CDR3 comprises 13 residues. V was shortened by 3 bases and J by 9 bases, with 12 bases between the two germline ends. CDR3: CASSQACPSEQFF. The CDR3 DNA sequence: TGTGCCAGCAGCCAGGCATGTCCGAGTGAGCAGTTCTTC.

The chain couples TRBV3-1 (or the pseudogene TRBV3-2) to TRBJ1-5; D not resolved. CDR1 LGHDT and CDR2 YNNKEL come from the germline V gene (reference sequence). The CDR3 contains 16 residues. V lost 0 bases and J lost 7, with 16 bases in between. The CDR3 sequence: CASSQDYWRGGQPQHF. In DNA, the CDR3 is TGTGCCAGCAGCCAAGATTACTGGCGGGGAGGGCAGCCCCAGCATTTT.

This sequence joins TRBV3-1 (or the pseudogene TRBV3-2) and TRBJ2-3; possibly TRBD2 for D (5 bases). The CDR3 is 14 residues long. CDR1 and CDR2 (germline): LGHDT, YNNKEL (reference sequence). The V end lost 2 bases, the J end lost 9 bases, and 15 bases lay between the germline ends. As DNA, the CDR3 is TGTGCCAGCAGCCAATACCAAACTAGAATCACGCAGTATTTT. Encoded protein: CASSQYQTRITQYF.